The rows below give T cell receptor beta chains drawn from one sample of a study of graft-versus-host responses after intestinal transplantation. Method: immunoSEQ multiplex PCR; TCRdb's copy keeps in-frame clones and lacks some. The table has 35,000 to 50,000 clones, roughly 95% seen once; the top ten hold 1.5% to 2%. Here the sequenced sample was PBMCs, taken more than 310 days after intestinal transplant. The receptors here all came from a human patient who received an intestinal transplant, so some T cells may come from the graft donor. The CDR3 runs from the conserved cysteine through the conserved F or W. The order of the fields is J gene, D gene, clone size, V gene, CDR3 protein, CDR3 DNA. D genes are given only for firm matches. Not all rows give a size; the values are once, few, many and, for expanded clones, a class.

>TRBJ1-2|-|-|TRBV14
CASSSYRAYGYTF
TGTGCCAGCAGCAGTTACAGGGCCTATGGCTACACCTTC
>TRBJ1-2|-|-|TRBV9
CASSVAADFYGYTF
TGTGCCAGCAGCGTAGCGGCGGACTTCTATGGCTACACCTTC
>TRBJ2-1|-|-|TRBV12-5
CASGLTSYNEQFF
TGTGCTAGTGGTTTAACATCATACAATGAGCAGTTCTTC
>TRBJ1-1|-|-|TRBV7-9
CASSRGNTEAFF
TGTGCCAGCAGCAGGGGGAACACTGAAGCTTTCTTT
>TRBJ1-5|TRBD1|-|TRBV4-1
CASSQVGDRVAQPQHF
TGCGCCAGCAGCCAAGTAGGGGACAGGGTAGCGCAGCCCCAGCATTTT
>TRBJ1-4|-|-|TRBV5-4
CASSPTWTESPEKLFF
TGTGCCAGCAGCCCAACGTGGACGGAATCACCTGAAAAACTGTTTTTT
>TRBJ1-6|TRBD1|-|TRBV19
CASSIGQGASPLHF
TGTGCCAGTAGTATAGGACAGGGAGCTTCACCCCTCCACTTT
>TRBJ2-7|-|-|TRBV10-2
CASRVGGVSYEQYF
TGCGCCAGCAGGGTGGGCGGGGTTTCCTACGAGCAGTACTTC
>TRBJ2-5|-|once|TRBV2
CASLRLAAAQETQYF
TGTGCCAGCCTACGGTTGGCGGCGGCGCAAGAGACCCAGTACTTC
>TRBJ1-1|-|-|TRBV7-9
CASSLGWGGSTEAFF
TGTGCCAGCAGCTTAGGGTGGGGAGGGTCCACTGAAGCTTTCTTT
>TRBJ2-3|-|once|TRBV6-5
CASSYASPSDTQYF
TGTGCCAGCAGTTACGCGAGTCCATCAGATACGCAGTATTTT
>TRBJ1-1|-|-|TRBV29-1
CSVAWVGPSNTEAFF
TGCAGCGTTGCATGGGTTGGGCCGTCGAACACTGAAGCTTTCTTT
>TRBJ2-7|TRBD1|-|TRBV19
CASGTGGLWDEQYF
TGTGCCAGCGGGACAGGGGGCCTCTGGGACGAGCAGTACTTC
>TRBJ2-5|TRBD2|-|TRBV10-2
CASSDPRGGDATQYF
TGCGCCAGCAGTGATCCCCGGGGAGGGGATGCGACCCAGTACTTC
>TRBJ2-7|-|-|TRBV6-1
CASGRNSYEQYF
TGTGCCAGCGGACGGAACTCCTACGAGCAGTACTTC
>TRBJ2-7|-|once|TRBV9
CASSGTGTPQGEQYF
TGTGCCAGCAGCGGGACCGGGACACCCCAGGGTGAGCAGTACTTC
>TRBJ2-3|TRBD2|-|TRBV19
CASTPTSGGTDTQYF
TGTGCCAGTACCCCGACTAGCGGGGGCACAGATACGCAGTATTTT
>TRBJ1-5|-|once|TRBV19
CASSGQGGGWGPGLDPNQPQHF
TGTGCCAGTAGTGGGCAGGGAGGGGGGTGGGGCCCGGGGCTGGACCCCAATCAGCCCCAGCATTTT
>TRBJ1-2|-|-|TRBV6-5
CASSYYRDSGYTF
TGTGCCAGCAGTTACTATCGAGATTCCGGCTACACCTTC
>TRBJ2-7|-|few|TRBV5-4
CASSGESSYEQYF
TGTGCCAGCAGCGGAGAGAGTTCCTACGAGCAGTACTTC
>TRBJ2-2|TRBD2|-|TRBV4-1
CASSQAGPVRTSSTGELFF
TGCGCCAGCAGCCAAGCGGGTCCTGTAAGGACTAGCAGCACCGGGGAGCTGTTTTTT
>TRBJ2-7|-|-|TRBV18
CASSPLSGKDEQYF
TGTGCCAGCTCACCACTTTCGGGGAAAGACGAGCAGTACTTC
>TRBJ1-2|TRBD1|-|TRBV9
CASSPAGQGAWGYTF
TGTGCCAGCAGCCCAGCGGGACAGGGGGCTTGGGGCTACACCTTC